This TCR beta chain was retrieved from a study of T-cell reconstitution after alpha-beta-depleted transplantation in children. This clonotype was counted at least ten times. Preparation of the TCRbeta library involved a method that used unique molecular identifiers. TCRdb used MiXCR to reprocess the PCR reads, holding one entry per CDR3 protein. The sample shows around 250,000 distinct CDR3 sequences, 7.5% to 9.5% of them seen only once. The sequence was collected from a male patient between 5 and 17 years old who had a stem cell transplant for acute lymphoblastic leukemia, so the T cells may come from the graft donor. Sequencing used PBMCs, mostly from graft donor cells, obtained 180 days after TCRalphabeta/CD19-depleted stem cell transplant.

The CDR3 bases are TGCAGCGTTGAAGGTCCTTCCCTTGCGGGAAACACCATATATTTT. Its translation is CSVEGPSLAGNTIYF. The V call is TRBV29-1, the J call TRBJ1-3, with D uncertain. This CDR3 has 15 amino acids. Germline V gene lookup returns CDR1 SQVTM and CDR2 ANQGSEA. V shed 1 base and J shed 4 bases, with 14 bases lying between them.